One sample yielded the 4 T cell receptor beta chains listed below, sequenced in a study of OX40 agonist ivuxolimab in advanced cancers. TCRdb's copy holds only in-frame clones and misses some; the assay was immunoSEQ multiplex PCR. The sample includes approximately 70,000 clones, around 90% seen only once; the top ten take 0.76%. The specimen was CD4+ or CD8+ T cells sorted from blood, collected in a trial of the OX40 agonist ivuxolimab. These TCRs come from an adult with an advanced solid tumor such as melanoma, head and neck, liver or kidney cancer.

The V gene is TRBV28, the J gene TRBJ2-7, with D unresolved. The CDR3 totals 12 residues. V gave up 2 bases and J gave up 7 bases, with 9 bases separating them. Germline CDR1 MDHEN, CDR2 SYDVKM. CDR3 protein: CASSLGPREQYF. The CDR3 nucleotides are TGTGCCAGCAGTTTAGGCCCGAGGGAGCAGTACTTC.

The genes are TRBV10-3 and TRBJ1-1, with 7 bases matching TRBD1. Germline V gives CDR1 ENHRY, CDR2 SYGVKD. V shed 3 bases and J 10 bases; nucleotides not matched to a gene: 8. This CDR3 has 13 amino acids. This CDR3 reads CAISDDRALGAFF. DNA for the CDR3: TGTGCCATCAGTGATGACAGGGCGTTAGGAGCTTTCTTT.

The chain is built from TRBV4-1 and TRBJ2-1; 8 nucleotides match TRBD1. Germline assignment: CDR1 MGHRA and CDR2 YSYEKL. V lost 1 base and J lost 2; bases outside the gene matches: 4. The CDR3 covers 16 residues. The CDR3 protein is CASSQGWDRPYNEQFF. CDR3 DNA: TGCGCCAGCAGCCAAGGGTGGGACAGGCCCTACAATGAGCAGTTCTTC.

The chain couples TRBV27 to TRBJ2-7, with 8 bases identical to TRBD1. The CDR3 is 15 amino acids. The germline CDR1 and CDR2 sequences are MNHEY and SMNVEV (reference sequence). The V segment lost 6 bases and the J segment 3 bases; nucleotides outside the gene matches: 10. DNA for the CDR3: TGTGCCAGCAGGACTGGACAGGGTAAAATCTACGAGCAGTACTTC. This sequence encodes CASRTGQGKIYEQYF.